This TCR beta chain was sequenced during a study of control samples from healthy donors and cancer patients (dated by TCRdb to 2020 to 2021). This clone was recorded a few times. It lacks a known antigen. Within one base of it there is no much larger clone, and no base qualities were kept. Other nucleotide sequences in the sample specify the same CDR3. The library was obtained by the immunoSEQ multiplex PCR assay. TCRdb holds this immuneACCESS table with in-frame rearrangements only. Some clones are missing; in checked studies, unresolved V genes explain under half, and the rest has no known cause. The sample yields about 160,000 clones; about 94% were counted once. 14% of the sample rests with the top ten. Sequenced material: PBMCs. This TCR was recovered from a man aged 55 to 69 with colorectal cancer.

The sequenced DNA is TGTGCCAGCAGCGGTAGCGGGGGGGCCTCGACCCAGTACTTC. Its product reads: CASSGSGGASTQYF. The chain uses TRBV6-5 and TRBJ2-5; TRBD2 fits 11 bases in the junction. The CDR3 goes from the cysteine to the phenylalanine over 14 residues. Only the CDR3 DNA is retained, 42 bases long and in frame from the first base. V and J are trimmed by 6 bases and 7 bases, and the gene matches miss 7 bases of the junction. The germline V gene sets CDR1 to MNHEY and CDR2 to SVGAGI.